The 3 T cell receptor beta chains in this list originate from one sample, sequenced in a study of T cells of healthy individuals. TCRdb re-derived calls from the 5' RACE reads in MiXCR, one entry per CDR3 protein. The table includes about 82,000 distinct CDR3 sequences, about 5% detected once. These receptors all come from a female donor in good health.

This clonotype was counted only a few times. This chain connects TRBV5-1 to TRBJ1-1; TRBD1 matches at 8 bases. Trimming cost V 4 bases and J 1 base; bases outside gene matches: 6. Germline V gene lookup returns CDR1 SGHRS and CDR2 YFSETQ. This CDR3 region has 15 residues. Here the CDR3 reads CASSIQGDGNTEAFF. For the CDR3, the DNA is TGCGCCAGCAGCATACAGGGGGATGGGAACACTGAAGCTTTCTTT.

This clonotype appeared many times. V and J are TRBV4-1 and TRBJ1-2, with 11 bases identical to TRBD1. V shed 10 bases and J 8 bases; nucleotides not matched to a gene: 24. Germline V gives CDR1 MGHRA, CDR2 YSYEKL. The CDR3 extends over 18 amino acids. The CDR3 DNA reads TGCGCCACCAGGACCGGGGACGGACAGGGGGCCCGGGCGTGGGGCTACACCTTC. It specifies CATRTGDGQGARAWGYTF.

This clonotype occurred many times. J is TRBJ2-1 and V is TRBV25-1; TRBD2 matches at 8 bases. This CDR3 is built from 16 residues. V lost 6 bases and J lost 5; bases outside the gene matches: 12. Germline V CDR1 and CDR2: MGHDK, SYGVNS. The CDR3 sequence is CASRNAGAGVHNEQFF. The CDR3 DNA reads TGTGCCAGCAGAAATGCTGGAGCGGGAGTCCACAATGAGCAGTTCTTC.